What follows describes a single T cell receptor (beta chain). These data come from a study of blood T cell repertoires in COVID-19. Study as a whole: The United States, Italy and Spain supplied acute and convalescent COVID-19 samples. PBMCs, B-cell-depleted T cells, or T cells were the source of the cDNA or gDNA that made up the material.

Authors' analysis steps: Amplification from reference gene primers served as the basis for estimated nucleated cell counts. Here immunoSEQ multiplex PCR was the method, and the copy in TCRdb shows in-frame clones only, minus some. For V, J and clone size, that table is used; D and trimming come from the DNA. The repertoire includes approximately 120,000 clones, 80% of them detected once, and around 25% sits in the top ten. The CDR3 is made up of 14 amino acids. Trimming removed 6 bases from V and 8 bases from J, with 17 bases in between. CDR1 SGHRS and CDR2 YFSETQ come from the germline V gene. The source of this sequence is a human donor in a cohort sampled during active COVID-19. The chain uses TRBV5-1 and TRBJ1-4; D possibly corresponds to TRBD1 (5 bases). The sample was peripheral blood. In DNA form, the CDR3 reads TGCGCCAGCACCTACGGGGACCGGGGGGAAAAACTGTTTTTT. This codes for CASTYGDRGEKLFF.